This T cell receptor (beta chain) derives from a study of CD8 T cells in ankylosing spondylitis. This CDR3 is built from 14 residues. The V gene's germline CDR1 is DFQATT and CDR2 SNEGSKA (reference sequence). With V trimmed by 0 bases and J by 4 bases, 5 bases remained unmatched. Study-wide findings and caveats: The study identified a TCR beta motif of roughly eight highly homologous variants that appeared characteristic of ankylosing spondylitis blood.

Library preparation for TCR beta used quantitative 5'-RACE with molecular barcodes. TCRdb called the 5' RACE reads again in MiXCR, with one record for every CDR3 protein. Seen here are roughly 440,000 distinct CDR3 sequences, 17% observed once, and the top ten hold around 0.92%. This clonotype was detected a few times. Its target is not known. The sample comprised blood, either unsorted or a sorted T cell fraction (not recorded which). V is TRBV20-1 and J is TRBJ2-5, with 7 bases fitting TRBD1. This sequence originates from a male donor with ankylosing spondylitis. Here the CDR3 DNA reads TGCAGTGCTAGAGATCGACAGGGTAGAGAGACCCAGTACTTC. Residues: CSARDRQGRETQYF.